The clone carrying this T cell receptor beta chain was detected many times. A sample-barcoded 5' primer and a J-beta primer mix were used in a second PCR of roughly 6 to 11 cycles. Each cDNA molecule carried a tag from a template-switch adaptor that contained 12 random nucleotides. Each CDR3 protein is one row after TCRdb ran MiXCR on the 5' RACE reads. This table holds roughly 1,700,000 distinct CDR3 sequences, 28% found once. These data originate in a study of blood T cells in healthy people across ages. Germline lookup yields CDR1 SGHRS and CDR2 YFSETQ. V lost 4 bases, J lost 6 bases, and 7 bases stayed unmatched. The CDR3 is 15 amino acids. Individuals who donated were healthy Caucasians from Russia aged roughly 6 to 95. No fewer than 6 million PBMCs went into each sample. Extraction of total RNA produced a minimum of 6 micrograms from each sample.

The TCR sequence derives from a woman under 40 in good health. Material: blood. The J gene is TRBJ2-1, the V gene TRBV5-1; TRBD1 matches 10 bases. CDR3 residues: CASSQGQGRGNEQFF. The CDR3 bases are TGCGCCAGCAGCCAGGGACAGGGGAGGGGCAATGAGCAGTTCTTC. Combining the CDR3 with reference TRBV5-1 and TRBJ2-1 gives the whole variable domain KAGVTQTPRYLIKTRGQQVTLSCSPISGHRSVSWYQQTPGQGLQFLFEYFSETQRNKGNFPGRFSGRQFSNSRSEMNVSTLELGDSALYLCASSQGQGRGNEQFFGPGTRLTVL.